This T cell receptor (beta chain) was recovered during a study of PD-1 and CTLA-4 blockade in melanoma. The V gene's germline CDR1 is MDHEN and CDR2 SYDVKM. Losses at the gene ends were 3 bases for V and 7 bases for J; bases not matched to a gene: 4. This CDR3 comprises 13 residues. Sequenced by immunoSEQ multiplex PCR; TCRdb stores in-frame clones only, minus some. The profile shows about 32,000 clones, about nine tenths of them singletons. V usage is TRBV28 and J usage is TRBJ1-2, with TRBD1 matching over 8 bases. Material: CD8+ T cells from peripheral blood, obtained from a patient given anti-PD-1 treatment. This receptor was taken from a human donor with melanoma. The CDR3 here is CASSFGQGSGYTF. The CDR3 coding sequence is TGTGCCAGCAGTTTTGGACAGGGCTCTGGCTACACCTTC.